This TCR beta chain was found in a study of blood T cells in healthy people across ages. Study-level results: A roughly linear age-dependent decrease characterized TCR beta diversity per million T cells.

A sample-barcoded 5' primer and a J-beta primer mix were used in a second PCR of about 7 to 11 cycles. Every sample returned 2.5 million or more CDR3-containing paired-end reads. TCRdb reprocessed the 5' RACE reads with MiXCR, giving one entry per CDR3 protein. Of 1.6 million or so distinct CDR3 sequences listed, roughly a third were seen once; the top ten hold approximately 10%. This clonotype occurred a few times. Antigen unknown. This TCR came from a woman younger than 45 in good health. Specimen: blood.

The CDR3 spells CASSSSGQPYNEQFF. CDR3 sequence (DNA): TGTGCCAGCAGCTCGTCGGGACAGCCCTACAATGAGCAGTTCTTC. The chain couples TRBV7-9 to TRBJ2-1; 7 bases fit TRBD1. With 4 bases clipped from V and 2 bases from J, the junction kept 5 bases outside the gene matches. Germline CDR1 is SEHNR and CDR2 is FQNEAQ (reference sequence). CDR3 length: 15 residues.